The clone carrying this T cell receptor (beta chain) was observed a few times. Its antigen is unidentified. Using RNA template, CDR3s of TCR alpha and beta were amplified with iRepertoire arm-PCR. Input was roughly 100-450 ng of tissue mRNA or PBMC total RNA. MiXCR, applied by TCRdb to the multiplex PCR reads, yields one record per CDR3 protein. Among around 180,000 distinct CDR3 sequences listed, more than 35% were seen once. This sample was taken from a study of glioma-infiltrating T cells. Study results and caveats: Non-neoplastic patients had below-expected tissue-blood divergence, while all gliomas exceeded expectation. Tissue and blood shared very few CDR3 sequences.

The receptor was isolated from a human donor with low-grade glioma or glioblastoma, undergoing nonglioma brain surgery, or in good health (not recorded which). The sample taken for sequencing was glioma tissue, nonneoplastic brain tissue, or PBMCs (not recorded which).

The CDR3 DNA reads as TGTGCCAGTAGTATAGATACGACAGGGAGCACCGGGGAGCTGTTTTTT. Encoded protein: CASSIDTTGSTGELFF. This rearrangement joins TRBV19 to TRBJ2-2; TRBD1 aligns across 7 bases. Germline V gene sequence: CDR1 LNHDA, CDR2 SQIVND (reference sequence). V shed 0 bases, J shed 4 bases, and the junction held 5 bases outside the gene matches. CDR3 length: 16 amino acids.